A selection of T cell receptor beta chains follows, all from one sample in a study of T cell responses to AZD1222 COVID-19 vaccine. The data were produced by immunoSEQ multiplex PCR, yet TCRdb's version contains in-frame clones alone and is incomplete. The sample contains more than 95,000 clones, more than 85% of which appear only once. This sample comprised peripheral blood, obtained 28 days after the second AZD1222 dose. The receptors were gathered from an adult who received the AZD1222 COVID-19 vaccine. CDR3s include the opening cysteine and the closing phenylalanine or tryptophan. Fields, in order: D gene, J gene, V gene, clone size, CDR3 DNA, CDR3 protein. A D gene is named only where the DNA matches it firmly. Expanded clones get a size class; other rows say once, few or many, or leave the size out.

d_gene: NA; j_gene: TRBJ1-1; v_gene: TRBV28; abundance: NA; CDR3nt: TGTGCCAGCAGTACCGCCCACCTACAAAAGGGCGACACTGAAGCTTTCTTT; CDR3aa: CASSTAHLQKGDTEAFF
d_gene: TRBD2; j_gene: TRBJ2-1; v_gene: TRBV7-9; abundance: NA; CDR3nt: TGTGCCAGCAGCTTAGCGCTAGCGGGTACAAGCAATGAGCAGTTCTTC; CDR3aa: CASSLALAGTSNEQFF
d_gene: NA; j_gene: TRBJ1-6; v_gene: TRBV9; abundance: NA; CDR3nt: TGTGCCAGCAGCGTAGCCCGCACAGGGAGTTCACCCCTCCACTTT; CDR3aa: CASSVARTGSSPLHF
d_gene: NA; j_gene: TRBJ2-7; v_gene: TRBV5-4; abundance: NA; CDR3nt: TGTGCCAGCAGCCGGGGCCCTCTGGATGGCGACGAGCAGTACTTC; CDR3aa: CASSRGPLDGDEQYF
d_gene: NA; j_gene: TRBJ1-3; v_gene: TRBV30; abundance: NA; CDR3nt: TGTGCCTGGAGTGGGCACGGGAAACGAAACACCATATATTTT; CDR3aa: CAWSGHGKRNTIYF
d_gene: TRBD1; j_gene: TRBJ1-4; v_gene: TRBV5-1; abundance: NA; CDR3nt: TGCGCCAGCAGCTTGGGGACAGGGAGTCCAACTAATGAAAAACTGTTTTTT; CDR3aa: CASSLGTGSPTNEKLFF
d_gene: NA; j_gene: TRBJ2-7; v_gene: TRBV10-3; abundance: NA; CDR3nt: TGTGCCATCAGTGAGACCGGGACAAACTCCTACGAGCAGTACTTC; CDR3aa: CAISETGTNSYEQYF
d_gene: NA; j_gene: TRBJ2-5; v_gene: TRBV5-5; abundance: NA; CDR3nt: TGTGCCAGCAGCTACGCAGGGGAAGAGACCCAGTACTTC; CDR3aa: CASSYAGEETQYF
d_gene: NA; j_gene: TRBJ2-7; v_gene: TRBV7-2; abundance: NA; CDR3nt: TGTGCCAGCAGCCGCTTAGGGCAGTTCGCCTCCTACGAGCAGTACTTC; CDR3aa: CASSRLGQFASYEQYF
d_gene: NA; j_gene: TRBJ2-6; v_gene: TRBV6-4; abundance: NA; CDR3nt: TGTGCCAGCAGTGACGGCAGCTCTGGGGCCAACGTCCTGACTTTC; CDR3aa: CASSDGSSGANVLTF
d_gene: NA; j_gene: TRBJ1-2; v_gene: TRBV9; abundance: NA; CDR3nt: TGTGCCAGCAGCGTAGACAGAAATAACTATGGCTACACCTTC; CDR3aa: CASSVDRNNYGYTF
d_gene: NA; j_gene: TRBJ1-2; v_gene: TRBV30; abundance: NA; CDR3nt: TGTGCCTGGACCGGACAGCTTGTAGGCTACACCTTC; CDR3aa: CAWTGQLVGYTF
d_gene: NA; j_gene: TRBJ2-4; v_gene: TRBV20-1; abundance: NA; CDR3nt: TGCAGTGCTAGTGGGGGGGGCTCGACCAAAAACATTCAGTACTTC; CDR3aa: CSASGGGSTKNIQYF
d_gene: NA; j_gene: TRBJ1-5; v_gene: TRBV6-6; abundance: NA; CDR3nt: TGTGCCAGCAGTCGAAGCGCGGCTGGAGGTCCTGATAGCAATCAGCCCCAGCATTTT; CDR3aa: CASSRSAAGGPDSNQPQHF
d_gene: NA; j_gene: TRBJ2-7; v_gene: TRBV9; abundance: NA; CDR3nt: TGTGCCAGCAGCCCATTCGGGTGGAACTCCTACGAGCAGTACTTC; CDR3aa: CASSPFGWNSYEQYF
d_gene: NA; j_gene: TRBJ1-2; v_gene: TRBV7-2; abundance: NA; CDR3nt: TGTGCCAGCAGCTTGTGGCAGGGGTTTAGTGGCTACACCTTC; CDR3aa: CASSLWQGFSGYTF
d_gene: NA; j_gene: TRBJ1-3; v_gene: TRBV28; abundance: NA; CDR3nt: TGTGCCAGCAGGACTACCGAGGGTGGGCGCTCTGGAAACACCATATATTTT; CDR3aa: CASRTTEGGRSGNTIYF
d_gene: NA; j_gene: TRBJ1-2; v_gene: TRBV5-4; abundance: NA; CDR3nt: TGTGCCAGCAGCTTAGGGTATGGCTACACCTTC; CDR3aa: CASSLGYGYTF
d_gene: NA; j_gene: TRBJ1-2; v_gene: TRBV3-1/TRBV3-2; abundance: NA; CDR3nt: TGTGCCAGCAGCCACTTACAGGGAGTATTTTCTGGCTACACCTTC; CDR3aa: CASSHLQGVFSGYTF
d_gene: NA; j_gene: TRBJ1-2; v_gene: TRBV4-1; abundance: NA; CDR3nt: TGCGCCAGCAGCCCCACAGGAGGGTACCTCGGCTACACCTTC; CDR3aa: CASSPTGGYLGYTF
d_gene: NA; j_gene: TRBJ2-5; v_gene: TRBV18; abundance: NA; CDR3nt: TGTGCCAGCTCCCCAGGCAACCAAGAGACCCAGTACTTC; CDR3aa: CASSPGNQETQYF
d_gene: TRBD1; j_gene: TRBJ2-3; v_gene: TRBV18; abundance: NA; CDR3nt: TGTGCCAGCTCACCACCGTCCTGGACAGGGAACACAGATACGCAGTATTTT; CDR3aa: CASSPPSWTGNTDTQYF
d_gene: TRBD1; j_gene: TRBJ1-2; v_gene: TRBV18; abundance: NA; CDR3nt: TGTGCCAGCTCACCACTGGGACAGGGTGGTGGCTACACCTTC; CDR3aa: CASSPLGQGGGYTF
d_gene: NA; j_gene: TRBJ1-4; v_gene: TRBV7-9; abundance: NA; CDR3nt: TGTGCCAGCAGCTTAGGGGGATCCAATGAAAAACTGTTTTTT; CDR3aa: CASSLGGSNEKLFF
d_gene: NA; j_gene: TRBJ2-1; v_gene: TRBV5-1; abundance: NA; CDR3nt: TGCGCCAGCAGCTCCCAAGGAACTGATGAGCAGTTCTTC; CDR3aa: CASSSQGTDEQFF
d_gene: NA; j_gene: TRBJ1-4; v_gene: TRBV19; abundance: NA; CDR3nt: TGTGCCAGTAATACCGGGACCGAGGTCGAAAAACTGTTTTTT; CDR3aa: CASNTGTEVEKLFF
d_gene: NA; j_gene: TRBJ2-3; v_gene: TRBV10-3; abundance: NA; CDR3nt: TGTGCCATCAGGACTAGCACAGATACGCAGTATTTT; CDR3aa: CAIRTSTDTQYF
d_gene: NA; j_gene: TRBJ1-5; v_gene: TRBV7-3; abundance: NA; CDR3nt: TGTGCCAGCAGCCTTAAGGGGGGGCATGCCCAGCATTTT; CDR3aa: CASSLKGGHAQHF
d_gene: TRBD2; j_gene: TRBJ2-5; v_gene: TRBV5-4; abundance: NA; CDR3nt: TGTGCCAGCAGCAGAGGGACTAGCGGGGGCGAAGAGACCCAGTACTTC; CDR3aa: CASSRGTSGGEETQYF
d_gene: TRBD2; j_gene: TRBJ2-7; v_gene: TRBV10-3; abundance: NA; CDR3nt: TGTGCCATCGGGCGGGAGGCCTCCTACGAGCAGTACTTC; CDR3aa: CAIGREASYEQYF
d_gene: NA; j_gene: TRBJ1-2; v_gene: TRBV5-1; abundance: NA; CDR3nt: TGCGCCAGCAGCGATCACGCGGACGGGAACTATGGCTACACCTTC; CDR3aa: CASSDHADGNYGYTF
d_gene: NA; j_gene: TRBJ2-3; v_gene: TRBV2; abundance: NA; CDR3nt: TGTGCCAGCAGTGGCATCGATACGCAGTATTTT; CDR3aa: CASSGIDTQYF
d_gene: NA; j_gene: TRBJ2-7; v_gene: TRBV15; abundance: NA; CDR3nt: TGTGCCACCAGCAGAGATCAGGGACTGGGGGACGACGAGCAGTACTTC; CDR3aa: CATSRDQGLGDDEQYF
d_gene: NA; j_gene: TRBJ2-5; v_gene: TRBV5-8; abundance: NA; CDR3nt: TGTGCCAGCAGCTTGGGGATCCAAGAGACCCAGTACTTC; CDR3aa: CASSLGIQETQYF
d_gene: TRBD1; j_gene: TRBJ1-2; v_gene: TRBV27; abundance: NA; CDR3nt: TGTGCCAGCAGTTTCCGGGGACAGGGGGCAGATTATGGCTACACCTTC; CDR3aa: CASSFRGQGADYGYTF
d_gene: NA; j_gene: TRBJ2-1; v_gene: TRBV7-2; abundance: NA; CDR3nt: TGTGCCAGCAGCTTACAGGGCCCTCTGAATGAGCAGTTCTTC; CDR3aa: CASSLQGPLNEQFF
d_gene: NA; j_gene: TRBJ1-6; v_gene: TRBV6-1; abundance: NA; CDR3nt: TGTGCCAGCAGTGAATGGGGGTCTCGTTCACCCCTCCACTTT; CDR3aa: CASSEWGSRSPLHF
d_gene: TRBD2; j_gene: TRBJ2-7; v_gene: TRBV29-1; abundance: NA; CDR3nt: TGCAGCGTGATCCGGCTAGCGGGAGGGCTTACCGAGCAGTACTTC; CDR3aa: CSVIRLAGGLTEQYF
d_gene: TRBD2; j_gene: TRBJ2-7; v_gene: TRBV7-2; abundance: NA; CDR3nt: TGTGCCAGCAGCCCACTAGCGGGGGCCGGGGGAGAGCAGTACTTC; CDR3aa: CASSPLAGAGGEQYF
d_gene: NA; j_gene: TRBJ1-5; v_gene: TRBV6-2/TRBV6-3; abundance: NA; CDR3nt: TGTGCCAGCAGTATGACAGCATTCCAGGCCCAGCATTTT; CDR3aa: CASSMTAFQAQHF
d_gene: TRBD2; j_gene: TRBJ2-3; v_gene: TRBV9; abundance: NA; CDR3nt: TGTGCCAGCAGCGTTCGGGCCGGGGGGGTTGGAGCAGATACGCAGTATTTT; CDR3aa: CASSVRAGGVGADTQYF
d_gene: NA; j_gene: TRBJ1-6; v_gene: TRBV4-1; abundance: NA; CDR3nt: TGCGCCAGCAGCCAAGGCGGAGGGTATAATTCACCCCTCCACTTT; CDR3aa: CASSQGGGYNSPLHF
d_gene: NA; j_gene: TRBJ1-5; v_gene: TRBV6-1; abundance: NA; CDR3nt: TGTGCCAGCAGTGAATTACAGGGTAATCAGCCCCAGCATTTT; CDR3aa: CASSELQGNQPQHF
d_gene: NA; j_gene: TRBJ1-5; v_gene: TRBV7-9; abundance: NA; CDR3nt: TGTGCCAGCAGCCTCCACGGACAGCCCCAGCATTTT; CDR3aa: CASSLHGQPQHF
d_gene: TRBD1; j_gene: TRBJ2-5; v_gene: TRBV19; abundance: NA; CDR3nt: TGTGCCAGTAGTACGGACAGGGGGGGGACCCAGTACTTC; CDR3aa: CASSTDRGGTQYF
d_gene: TRBD1; j_gene: TRBJ1-5; v_gene: TRBV25-1; abundance: once; CDR3nt: TGTGCCAGCAGTGGGACAGGAGGGGAGGAGGCCCAGCATTTT; CDR3aa: CASSGTGGEEAQHF
d_gene: NA; j_gene: TRBJ1-5; v_gene: TRBV7-2; abundance: NA; CDR3nt: TGTGCCAGCAGCTTAGGGGCAGGGGCGGGTCAGCCCCAGCATTTT; CDR3aa: CASSLGAGAGQPQHF